The 26 T cell receptor beta chains reported below all come from one sample, sequenced in a study of T cell responses to AZD1222 COVID-19 vaccine. Repertoires were generated with immunoSEQ multiplex PCR, while TCRdb's copy carries only in-frame clones and drops some. The table records about 120,000 clones, roughly 88% of them present only once. The sequencing used peripheral blood, collected on day 0 of MenACWY control vaccination. The source of these receptors is an adult in good health.

The rearrangement joins TRBV27 to TRBJ1-3; D remains ambiguous. CDR1 and CDR2 (germline): MNHEY, SMNVEV (reference sequence). The germline V and J ends were trimmed by 4 bases and 2 bases, with 15 bases remaining between them. This CDR3 region has 16 residues. As DNA, the CDR3 is TGTGCCAGCAGTTCACCGGGCCCGAGGGCTGGAAACACCATATATTTT. Translated: CASSSPGPRAGNTIYF.

The rearrangement links TRBV15 to TRBJ2-3, with 8 nucleotides matching TRBD2. This CDR3 spans 20 amino acids. Germline V gene sequence: CDR1 LNHNV, CDR2 YYDKDF (reference sequence). The V segment lost 4 bases and the J segment 5 bases; nucleotides outside the gene matches: 23. The CDR3 DNA is TGTGCCACCAGCACCCCCCCTCTGTTCAGCGGGAGCCTCAGTGGAGATACGCAGTATTTT. Amino acids: CATSTPPLFSGSLSGDTQYF.

The chain employs TRBV10-3 and TRBJ1-4; no clear D. Trimming took off 6 bases at V and 2 bases at J, with 16 bases between the two ends. The CDR3 covers 16 residues. CDR1 is ENHRY, CDR2 SYGVKD, per germline. This chain's CDR3 is CAISREPTWTNEKLFF. CDR3 bases: TGTGCCATCAGCCGGGAACCCACTTGGACTAATGAAAAACTGTTTTTT.

This clone occurred once. This sequence joins TRBV15 and TRBJ2-3; 7 positions match TRBD1. The J segment lost 0 bases and the V segment lost 1 base, leaving 4 bases of the junction unmatched. The CDR3 spans 16 residues. Germline V gene sequence: CDR1 LNHNV, CDR2 YYDKDF (reference sequence). The CDR3 here is CATSRAQGSSTDTQYF. The CDR3 DNA sequence: TGTGCCACCAGCAGAGCACAGGGGTCGAGCACAGATACGCAGTATTTT.

This chain joins TRBV27 and TRBJ2-1; D not certain. The length of the CDR3 is 13 residues. From germline, CDR1 is MNHEY and CDR2 SMNVEV (reference sequence). V was cut by 4 bases and J by 3 bases, with 7 bases left in between. Here the CDR3 DNA reads TGTGCCAGCAGTTCAGGTTACTACAATGAGCAGTTCTTC. It codes for CASSSGYYNEQFF.

The chain carries TRBV5-1 and TRBJ1-5, with D perhaps matching TRBD1 (5 bases). CDR1 and CDR2 (germline): SGHRS, YFSETQ. CDR3 size: 13 residues. Trimming shortened V by 9 bases and J by 4 bases, and 14 bases separated the two germline ends. The DNA of the CDR3 is TGCGCCAACGAAAGGAGGGGTAATCAGCCCCAGCATTTT. Its protein is CANERRGNQPQHF.

This rearrangement joins TRBV4-3 to TRBJ1-4, with 7 bases matching TRBD1. The V and J ends lost 0 bases and 7 bases, in that order; junction bases with no gene match: 8. This CDR3 contains 16 residues. Germline assignment: CDR1 LGHNA and CDR2 YSLEER. CDR3 loop: CASSQDLGTVGEKLFF. CDR3 coding DNA: TGCGCCAGCAGCCAAGACCTCGGGACAGTTGGTGAAAAACTGTTTTTT.

The CDR3 bases are TGTGCCAGTGCACAGGGGGCGGGAGTCTACGAGCAGTACTTC. It encodes CASAQGAGVYEQYF. The rearrangement uses TRBV28 and TRBJ2-7, with 9 bases identical to TRBD1. With 9 bases clipped from V and 3 bases from J, the junction kept 9 bases outside the gene matches. CDR3 length equals 14 residues. CDR1 MDHEN and CDR2 SYDVKM come from the germline V gene.

This clone was counted only a few times. CDR3 sequence: CATRGHQNTEAFF. Here the CDR3 DNA reads TGTGCCACACGCGGGCACCAGAACACTGAAGCTTTCTTT. The chain recombines TRBV6-5 with TRBJ1-1; no firm D call. CDR1 MNHEY and CDR2 SVGAGI come from the germline V gene. The CDR3 contains 13 residues. Trimming removed 10 bases from V and 1 base from J, with 13 bases in between.

The J gene is TRBJ2-2, the V gene TRBV9; D gene ambiguous. Germline V gives CDR1 SGDLS, CDR2 YYNGEE. The CDR3 is made up of 16 amino acids. The germline V and J ends were trimmed by 3 bases and 1 base, with 13 bases remaining between them. Written as DNA, the CDR3 is TGTGCCAGCAGCGCGGGTGGCGCCAAGAACACCGGGGAGCTGTTTTTT. Encoded protein: CASSAGGAKNTGELFF.

The V call is TRBV5-1, the J call TRBJ1-3; 7 nucleotides align to TRBD1. The CDR3 is 16 amino acids. Germline V CDR1 and CDR2: SGHRS, YFSETQ. The V and J ends lost 0 bases and 2 bases, in that order; junction bases with no gene match: 5. Here the CDR3 reads CASSLERQGAGNTIYF. The CDR3 coding sequence is TGCGCCAGCAGCTTGGAAAGACAGGGTGCTGGAAACACCATATATTTT. Combining the CDR3 with reference TRBV5-1 and TRBJ1-3 gives the whole variable domain KAGVTQTPRYLIKTRGQQVTLSCSPISGHRSVSWYQQTPGQGLQFLFEYFSETQRNKGNFPGRFSGRQFSNSRSEMNVSTLELGDSALYLCASSLERQGAGNTIYFGEGSWLTVV.

The chain is built from TRBV5-8 and TRBJ2-1, with a weak D call TRBD1 (5 bases). The CDR3 is 12 residues long. V was cut by 5 bases and J by 15 bases, with 18 bases left in between. Germline V CDR1 and CDR2: SGHTS, YDEGEE. The CDR3 DNA reads TGTGCCAGCAGTCCCCCACGCAGGGAACGGTTCTTC. Its protein product is CASSPPRRERFF.

The rearrangement uses TRBV3-1 (or the pseudogene TRBV3-2) and TRBJ2-5; 8 bases fit TRBD2. CDR3 length equals 14 residues. Per the germline V gene, CDR1 is LGHDT and CDR2 is YNNKEL (reference sequence). V trimming: 4 bases; J trimming: 5 bases; junction bases outside the gene matches: 6. The CDR3 bases are TGTGCCAGCAGCCCTTTGCGGGAGGACGAGACCCAGTACTTC. Translation gives CASSPLREDETQYF.

The table lists this clone with a count of one. The J gene is TRBJ2-7, the V gene TRBV5-6; D is uncertain. Trimming left V 3 bases short and J 3 bases short, with 19 bases between. The CDR3 has 16 residues. Looked up from germline, CDR1 is SGHDT and CDR2 is YYEEEE. Written as DNA, the CDR3 is TGTGCCAGCAGCTGGGAATCGGCCAGGTCCATCTACGAGCAGTACTTC. The encoded protein is CASSWESARSIYEQYF.

This clone was seen just once. CDR3 amino acids: CASTHTGGTEAFF. In DNA form, the CDR3 reads TGTGCCAGCACACATACAGGGGGCACTGAAGCTTTCTTT. The chain has TRBV27 and TRBJ1-1; 8 bases line up with TRBD1. Per the germline V gene, CDR1 is MNHEY and CDR2 is SMNVEV (reference sequence). Trimming took 7 bases from V and 4 from J; bases not matched to a gene: 5. The CDR3 contains 13 residues.

This clone was counted only a few times. The chain combines TRBV28 with TRBJ2-2; TRBD1 aligns across 7 bases. From germline, CDR1 is MDHEN and CDR2 SYDVKM. After removal of 8 bases from V and 0 bases from J, the junction contained 0 bases not matched to a gene. The CDR3 contains 13 residues. This chain's CDR3 is CASGTANTGELFF. The CDR3 region has the DNA TGTGCCAGCGGGACAGCGAACACCGGGGAGCTGTTTTTT. The full variable domain, in which reference TRBV28 and TRBJ2-2 provide the parts outside the CDR3, is DVKVTQSSRYLVKRTGEKVFLECVQDMDHENMFWYRQDPGLGLRLIYFSYDVKMKEKGDIPEGYSVSREKKERFSLILESASTNQTSMYLCASGTANTGELFFGEGSRLTVL.

V is TRBV2 and J is TRBJ2-1; perhaps TRBD2 as D (7 bases). Germline V gene data show CDR1 as SNHLY and CDR2 as FYNNEI. Trimming left V 8 bases short and J 9 bases short, with 17 bases between. The CDR3 has 13 residues. CDR3 in amino acids: CASGGGGAGEQFF. CDR3 DNA sequence: TGTGCCAGCGGCGGTGGGGGGGCTGGTGAGCAGTTCTTC. Using reference TRBV2 and TRBJ2-1 for the parts outside the CDR3, the full variable domain is EPEVTQTPSHQVTQMGQEVILRCVPISNHLYFYWYRQILGQKVEFLVSFYNNEISEKSEIFDDQFSVERPDGSNFTLKIRSTKLEDSAMYFCASGGGGAGEQFFGPGTRLTVL.

This clone was recorded once. The chain recombines TRBV7-3 with TRBJ1-1; no reliable D call. This CDR3 is 14 amino acids long. The V gene's germline CDR1 is SGHTA and CDR2 FQGTGA. V was clipped by 2 bases and J by 3 bases, with 10 bases between them. Here the CDR3 reads CASSLSVEDTEAFF. In nucleotides, the CDR3 is TGTGCCAGCAGCTTATCTGTGGAGGACACTGAAGCTTTCTTT.

This chain links TRBV3-1 (or the pseudogene TRBV3-2) with TRBJ1-6; 9 bases fit TRBD1. Losses at the gene ends were 4 bases for V and 10 bases for J; bases not matched to a gene: 8. This CDR3 contains 15 residues. Germline values: CDR1 LGHDT, CDR2 YNNKEL (reference sequence). DNA for the CDR3: TGTGCCAGCAGCCCAAGGACAGGGGAGGGATCACCCCTCCACTTT. Translating it yields CASSPRTGEGSPLHF.

The chain employs TRBV28 and TRBJ2-5, with TRBD2 matching 8 bases. V shed 2 bases, J shed 2 bases, and the junction held 10 bases outside the gene matches. The CDR3 runs to 17 residues. The germline gives CDR1 MDHEN, CDR2 SYDVKM. The CDR3 sequence is CASSLVTSGRVQETQYF. The CDR3, as DNA: TGTGCCAGCAGTTTAGTTACTAGCGGTCGAGTACAAGAGACCCAGTACTTC.

This chain connects TRBV7-2 to TRBJ1-1, with 9 bases fitting TRBD1. The germline gives CDR1 SGHTA, CDR2 FQGNSA. The CDR3 extends over 14 amino acids. The J segment lost 4 bases and the V segment lost 6 bases, leaving 6 bases of the junction unmatched. For the CDR3, the DNA is TGTGCCAGCAGAGTACAGGGGGCAGGCACTGAAGCTTTCTTT. Amino acids: CASRVQGAGTEAFF.

This clone was observed a handful of times. The rearrangement joins TRBV19 to TRBJ1-1; weak D call: TRBD1 (5 bases). V gave up 7 bases and J gave up 5 bases, with 17 bases separating them. The CDR3 extends over 14 amino acids. From germline, CDR1 is LNHDA and CDR2 SQIVND (reference sequence). The CDR3 sequence is CASTPGGSKTEAFF. The CDR3 bases are TGTGCCAGTACCCCCGGGGGGAGTAAGACTGAAGCTTTCTTT.

In its sample, this clone was seen once. This rearrangement joins TRBV7-3 to TRBJ2-4, with a tentative D call TRBD1 (6 bases). The CDR3 consists of 11 residues. The germline CDR1 and CDR2 sequences are SGHTA and FQGTGA. Trimming took off 9 bases at V and 4 bases at J, with 7 bases between the two ends. The CDR3 coding sequence is TGTGCCAGGGACAGTAAAAACATTCAGTACTTC. It codes for CARDSKNIQYF. Together with reference TRBV7-3 and TRBJ2-4, the CDR3 gives the full variable domain: GAGVSQTPSNKVTEKGKYVELRCDPISGHTALYWYRQSLGQGPEFLIYFQGTGAADDSGLPNDRFFAVRPEGSVSTLKIQRTERGDSAVYLCARDSKNIQYFGAGTRLSVL.

CDR3 sequence (DNA): TGTGCCTGGACAAAGGACAGAGGCACTGAAGCTTTCTTT. This gives the protein CAWTKDRGTEAFF. V gene TRBV30 combines with J gene TRBJ1-1; D perhaps matches TRBD1 (6 bases). Trimming shortened V by 4 bases and J by 4 bases, and 13 bases separated the two germline ends. Germline V CDR1 and CDR2: GTSNPN, SVGIG (reference sequence). CDR3 length: 13 amino acids.

J is TRBJ2-7 and V is TRBV7-9; TRBD2 might be the D (5 bases). Per germline, CDR1 SEHNR and CDR2 FQNEAQ (reference sequence). With 1 base removed from V and 3 bases from J, the gap between germline ends came to 10 bases. The CDR3 runs 14 residues. CDR3 nucleotides: TGTGCCAGCAGCTTAGAAGCGGAGTACTACGAGCAGTACTTC. Translation: CASSLEAEYYEQYF. The variable domain in full, completed from reference TRBV7-9 and TRBJ2-7, reads DTGVSQNPRHKITKRGQNVTFRCDPISEHNRLYWYRQTLGQGPEFLTYFQNEAQLEKSRLLSDRFSAERPKGSFSTLEIQRTEQGDSAMYLCASSLEAEYYEQYFGPGTRLTVT.

This clone turned up a few times. The chain couples TRBV5-5 to TRBJ2-5, with 13 positions matching TRBD2. With V trimmed by 0 bases and J by 5 bases, 4 bases remained unmatched. This CDR3 comprises 16 residues. Germline CDR1 reads SGHKS; CDR2 reads YYEKEE (reference sequence). Here the CDR3 DNA reads TGTGCCAGCAGCTTGGAACTAGCGGGAGGGCGGGAGACCCAGTACTTC. Protein product: CASSLELAGGRETQYF.